This T cell receptor beta chain was recorded in a study of OX40 agonist ivuxolimab in advanced cancers. The overall study: At 65% to 85% male, the cohort had a mean age of around 56 years, ranging from about 20 to 90.

The protocol was immunoSEQ multiplex PCR, while the TCRdb copy is restricted to in-frame clones and leaves out a portion. This table has 35,000 to 45,000 clones, 75% to 85% appearing once. CDR1 is SNHLY and CDR2 is FYNNEI in the germline V gene. V trimming: 4 bases; J trimming: 0 bases; junction bases outside the gene matches: 1. The CDR3 sequence is 14 residues long. This receptor was taken from an adult with an advanced solid tumor such as melanoma, head and neck, liver or kidney cancer. The chain has TRBV2 and TRBJ1-2, with 8 bases identical to TRBD1. Here the sequenced sample was CD4+ or CD8+ T cells sorted from blood, taken in a trial of the OX40 agonist ivuxolimab. The CDR3 reads CASSGQGTNYGYTF. Written as DNA, the CDR3 is TGTGCCAGCAGTGGACAGGGGACTAACTATGGCTACACCTTC.